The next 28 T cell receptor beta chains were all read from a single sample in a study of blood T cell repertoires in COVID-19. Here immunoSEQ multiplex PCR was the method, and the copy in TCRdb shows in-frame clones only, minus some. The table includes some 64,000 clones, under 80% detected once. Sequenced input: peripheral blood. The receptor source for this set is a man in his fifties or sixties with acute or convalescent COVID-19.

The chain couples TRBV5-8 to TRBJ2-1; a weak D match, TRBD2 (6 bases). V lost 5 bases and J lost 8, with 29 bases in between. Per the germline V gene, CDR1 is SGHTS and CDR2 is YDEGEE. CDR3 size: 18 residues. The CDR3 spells CASSQPPRVEGLVHEQFF. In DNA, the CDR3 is TGTGCCAGCAGTCAACCCCCCCGGGTGGAGGGTCTTGTCCATGAGCAGTTCTTC.

CDR3 in DNA: TGCGCCAGCAGCCCATCAGGACAGAGGCCCCACGAAAAACTGTTTTTT. As protein: CASSPSGQRPHEKLFF. The chain uses TRBV5-1 and TRBJ1-4; the D gene is possibly TRBD1 (6 bases). The CDR3 sequence is 16 residues long. V lost 4 bases and J lost 8, with 21 bases in between. The germline CDR1 and CDR2 sequences are SGHRS and YFSETQ.

The CDR3 nucleotides are TGTGCCAGCAGCGACAGCGGGCTGAGCACAGATACGCAGTATTTT. It is translated as CASSDSGLSTDTQYF. The J gene is TRBJ2-3, the V gene TRBV7-8, with D perhaps matching TRBD2 (6 bases). The V gene lost 5 bases and the J gene lost 0 bases, with 12 bases spanning the gap. Germline lookup yields CDR1 SGHVS and CDR2 FQNEAQ. There are 15 residues in the CDR3.

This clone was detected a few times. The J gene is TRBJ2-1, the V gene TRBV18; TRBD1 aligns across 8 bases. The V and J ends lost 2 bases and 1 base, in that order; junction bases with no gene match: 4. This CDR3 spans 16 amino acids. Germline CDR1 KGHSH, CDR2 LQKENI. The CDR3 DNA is TGTGCCAGCTCACCAATTCAGGGGGCATCCTACAATGAGCAGTTCTTC. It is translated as CASSPIQGASYNEQFF.

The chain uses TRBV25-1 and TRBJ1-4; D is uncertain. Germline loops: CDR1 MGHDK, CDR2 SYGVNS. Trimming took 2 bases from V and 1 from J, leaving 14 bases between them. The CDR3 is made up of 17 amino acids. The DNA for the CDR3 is TGTGCCAGCAGTGAAGTCGCAGGTTACGAAACTAATGAAAAACTGTTTTTT. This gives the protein CASSEVAGYETNEKLFF.

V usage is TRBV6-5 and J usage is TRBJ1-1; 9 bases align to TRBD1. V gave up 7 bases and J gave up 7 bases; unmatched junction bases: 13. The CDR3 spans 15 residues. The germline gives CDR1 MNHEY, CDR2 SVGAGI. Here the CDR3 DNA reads TGTGCCAGCAAATATCTCGGACAGGGGTCCGATGAAGCTTTCTTT. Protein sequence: CASKYLGQGSDEAFF.

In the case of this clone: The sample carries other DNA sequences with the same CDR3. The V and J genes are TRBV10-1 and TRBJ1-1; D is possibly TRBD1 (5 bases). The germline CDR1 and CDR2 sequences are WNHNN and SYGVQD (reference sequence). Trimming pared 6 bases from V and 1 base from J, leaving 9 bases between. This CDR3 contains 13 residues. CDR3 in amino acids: CASRRQRNTEAFF. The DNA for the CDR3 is TGCGCCAGCAGAAGACAGAGGAACACTGAAGCTTTCTTT.

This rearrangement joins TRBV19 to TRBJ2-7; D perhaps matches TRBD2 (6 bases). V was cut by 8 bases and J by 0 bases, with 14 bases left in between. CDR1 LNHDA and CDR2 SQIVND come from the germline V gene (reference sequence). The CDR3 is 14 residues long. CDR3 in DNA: TGTGCCAGTTCTCCCCGGCGGGGCTCCTACGAGCAGTACTTC. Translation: CASSPRRGSYEQYF.

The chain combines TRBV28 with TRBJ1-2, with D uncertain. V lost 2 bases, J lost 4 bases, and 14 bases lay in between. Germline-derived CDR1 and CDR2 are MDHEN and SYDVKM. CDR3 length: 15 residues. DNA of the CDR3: TGTGCCAGCAGTTTAGAGGGCGGTTGGGGCTATGGCTACACCTTC. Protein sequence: CASSLEGGWGYGYTF.

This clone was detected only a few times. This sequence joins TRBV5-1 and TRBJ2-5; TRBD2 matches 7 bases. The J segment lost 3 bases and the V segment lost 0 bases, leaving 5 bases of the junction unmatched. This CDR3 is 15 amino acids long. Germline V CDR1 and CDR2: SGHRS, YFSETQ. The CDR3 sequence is CASSLGDYGKETQYF. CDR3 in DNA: TGCGCCAGCAGCTTGGGGGACTATGGAAAAGAGACCCAGTACTTC. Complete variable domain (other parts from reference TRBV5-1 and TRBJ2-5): KAGVTQTPRYLIKTRGQQVTLSCSPISGHRSVSWYQQTPGQGLQFLFEYFSETQRNKGNFPGRFSGRQFSNSRSEMNVSTLELGDSALYLCASSLGDYGKETQYFGPGTRLLVL.

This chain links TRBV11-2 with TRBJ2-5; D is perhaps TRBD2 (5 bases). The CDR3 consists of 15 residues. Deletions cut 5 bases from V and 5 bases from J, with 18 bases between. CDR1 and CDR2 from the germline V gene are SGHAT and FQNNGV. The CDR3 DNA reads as TGTGCCAGCAGCGCCCTGACCGGGATGGGGGAGACCCAGTACTTC. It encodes CASSALTGMGETQYF.

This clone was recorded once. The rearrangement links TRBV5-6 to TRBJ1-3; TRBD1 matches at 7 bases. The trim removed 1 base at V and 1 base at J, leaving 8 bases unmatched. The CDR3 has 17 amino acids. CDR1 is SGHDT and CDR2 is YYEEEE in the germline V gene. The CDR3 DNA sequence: TGTGCCAGCAGCTTGTTTGGGACAGAGTTTTCTGGAAACACCATATATTTT. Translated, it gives CASSLFGTEFSGNTIYF. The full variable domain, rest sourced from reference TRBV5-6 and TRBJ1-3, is DAGVTQSPTHLIKTRGQQVTLRCSPKSGHDTVSWYQQALGQGPQFIFQYYEEEERQRGNFPDRFSGHQFPNYSSELNVNALLLGDSALYLCASSLFGTEFSGNTIYFGEGSWLTVV.

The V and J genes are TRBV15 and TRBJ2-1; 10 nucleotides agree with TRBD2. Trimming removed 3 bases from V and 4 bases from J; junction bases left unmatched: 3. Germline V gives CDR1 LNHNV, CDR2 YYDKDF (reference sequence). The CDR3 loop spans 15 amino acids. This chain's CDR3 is CATSRATSGYNEQFF. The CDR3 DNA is TGTGCCACCAGCAGGGCGACTAGCGGGTACAATGAGCAGTTCTTC. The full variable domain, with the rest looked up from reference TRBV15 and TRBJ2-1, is DAMVIQNPRYQVTQFGKPVTLSCSQTLNHNVMYWYQQKSSQAPKLLFHYYDKDFNNEADTPDNFQSRRPNTSFCFLDIRSPGLGDTAMYLCATSRATSGYNEQFFGPGTRLTVL.

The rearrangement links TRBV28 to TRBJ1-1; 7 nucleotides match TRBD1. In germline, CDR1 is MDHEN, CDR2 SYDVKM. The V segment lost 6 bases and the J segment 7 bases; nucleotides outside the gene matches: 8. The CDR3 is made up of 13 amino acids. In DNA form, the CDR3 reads TGTGCCAGCAGCCGACAGGGCATCGTTGAAGCTTTCTTT. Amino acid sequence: CASSRQGIVEAFF.

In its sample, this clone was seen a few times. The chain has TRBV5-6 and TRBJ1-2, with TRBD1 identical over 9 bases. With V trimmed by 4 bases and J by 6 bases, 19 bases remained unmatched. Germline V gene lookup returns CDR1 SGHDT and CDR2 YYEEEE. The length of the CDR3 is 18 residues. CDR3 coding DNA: TGTGCCAGCAGCCAGACCACCCAAACAGGGGGCAAGTTTAATGGCTACACCTTC. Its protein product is CASSQTTQTGGKFNGYTF.

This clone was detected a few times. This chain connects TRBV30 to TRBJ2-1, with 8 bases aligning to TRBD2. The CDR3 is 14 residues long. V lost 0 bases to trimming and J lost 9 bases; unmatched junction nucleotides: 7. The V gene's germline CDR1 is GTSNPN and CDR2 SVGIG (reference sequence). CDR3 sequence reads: CAWSVLAGRAEQFF. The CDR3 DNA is TGTGCCTGGAGTGTGTTAGCGGGAAGGGCTGAGCAGTTCTTC.

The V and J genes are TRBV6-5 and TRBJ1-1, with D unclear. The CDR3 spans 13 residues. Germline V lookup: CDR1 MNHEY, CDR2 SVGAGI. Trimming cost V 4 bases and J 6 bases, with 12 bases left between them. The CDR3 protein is CASSLAHPPEAFF. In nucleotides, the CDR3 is TGTGCCAGCAGTTTGGCTCACCCCCCTGAAGCTTTCTTT.

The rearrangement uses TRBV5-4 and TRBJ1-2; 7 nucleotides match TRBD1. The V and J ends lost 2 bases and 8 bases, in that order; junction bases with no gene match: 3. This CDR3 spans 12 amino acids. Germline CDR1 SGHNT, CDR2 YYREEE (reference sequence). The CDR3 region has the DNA TGTGCCAGCAGCTTCCAGGGGGTGGGCTACACCTTC. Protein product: CASSFQGVGYTF.

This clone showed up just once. CDR3 bases: TGTGCCACCGCCTTCGCGGGAGTCAATGAGCAGTTCTTC. Encoded protein: CATAFAGVNEQFF. This chain joins TRBV2 and TRBJ2-1; 7 bases map to TRBD2. The CDR3 sequence is 13 residues long. V was clipped by 10 bases and J by 6 bases; unmatched bases: 9. Germline V gives CDR1 SNHLY, CDR2 FYNNEI.

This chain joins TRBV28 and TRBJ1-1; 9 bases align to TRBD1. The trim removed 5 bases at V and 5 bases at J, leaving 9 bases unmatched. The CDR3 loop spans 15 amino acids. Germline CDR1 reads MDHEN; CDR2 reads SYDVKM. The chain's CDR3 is CASSTFGGQGTEAFF. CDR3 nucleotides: TGTGCCAGCAGTACGTTCGGGGGACAGGGAACTGAAGCTTTCTTT.

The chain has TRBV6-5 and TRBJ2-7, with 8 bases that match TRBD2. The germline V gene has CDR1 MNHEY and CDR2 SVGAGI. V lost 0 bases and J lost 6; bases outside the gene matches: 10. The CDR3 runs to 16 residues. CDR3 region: CASSYSGSGKRSEQYF. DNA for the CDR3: TGTGCCAGCAGTTACTCTGGTAGCGGGAAAAGGAGCGAGCAGTACTTC.

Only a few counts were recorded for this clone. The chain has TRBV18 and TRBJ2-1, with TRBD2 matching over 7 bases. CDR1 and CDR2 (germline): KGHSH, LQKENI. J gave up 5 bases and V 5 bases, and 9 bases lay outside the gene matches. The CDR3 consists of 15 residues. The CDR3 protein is CASSGGGQRNNEQFF. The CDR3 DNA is TGTGCCAGCTCAGGGGGGGGTCAAAGAAACAATGAGCAGTTCTTC.

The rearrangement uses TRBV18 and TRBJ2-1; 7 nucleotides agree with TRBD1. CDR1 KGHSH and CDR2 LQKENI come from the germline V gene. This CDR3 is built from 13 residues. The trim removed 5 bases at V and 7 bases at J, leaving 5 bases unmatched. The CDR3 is CASSRGQWNEQFF. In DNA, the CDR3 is TGTGCCAGCTCAAGGGGACAGTGGAATGAGCAGTTCTTC.

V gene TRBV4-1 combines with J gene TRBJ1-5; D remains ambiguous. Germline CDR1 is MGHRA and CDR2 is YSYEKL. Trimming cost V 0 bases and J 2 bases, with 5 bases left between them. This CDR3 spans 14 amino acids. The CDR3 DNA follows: TGCGCCAGCAGCCAAGAGAGGGGCAATCAGCCCCAGCATTTT. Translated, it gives CASSQERGNQPQHF.

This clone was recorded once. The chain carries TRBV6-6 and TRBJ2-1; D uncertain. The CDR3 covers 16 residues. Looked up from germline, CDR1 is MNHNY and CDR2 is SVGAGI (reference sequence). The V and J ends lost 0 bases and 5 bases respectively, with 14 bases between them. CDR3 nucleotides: TGTGCCAGCAGTTACTCCACCCGGCGGAGAAACAATGAGCAGTTCTTC. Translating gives CASSYSTRRRNNEQFF.

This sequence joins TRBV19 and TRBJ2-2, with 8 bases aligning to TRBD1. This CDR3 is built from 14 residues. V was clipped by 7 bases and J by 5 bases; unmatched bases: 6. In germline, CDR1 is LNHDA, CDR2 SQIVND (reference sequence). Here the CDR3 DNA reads TGTGCCAGTATGAAGACAGGGGTTACCGGGGAGCTGTTTTTT. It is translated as CASMKTGVTGELFF.

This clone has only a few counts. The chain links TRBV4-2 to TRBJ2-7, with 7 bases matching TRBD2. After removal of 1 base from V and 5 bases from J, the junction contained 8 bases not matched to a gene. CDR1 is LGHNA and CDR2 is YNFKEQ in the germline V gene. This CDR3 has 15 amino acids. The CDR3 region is CASSQVGAGAHEQYF. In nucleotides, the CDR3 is TGTGCCAGCAGCCAAGTAGGGGCGGGAGCCCACGAGCAGTACTTC.

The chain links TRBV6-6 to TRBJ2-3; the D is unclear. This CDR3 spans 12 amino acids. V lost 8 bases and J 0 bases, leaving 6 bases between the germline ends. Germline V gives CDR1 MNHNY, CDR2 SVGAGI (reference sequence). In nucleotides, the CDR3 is TGTGCCAGCGGAGACAGCACAGATACGCAGTATTTT. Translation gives CASGDSTDTQYF.